A single sample is the source of the 10 T cell receptor beta chains below, sequenced in a study of blood T cell repertoires in COVID-19. Some clones are missing from TCRdb's copy, which holds only in-frame ones; the method was immunoSEQ multiplex PCR. The sample lists about 370,000 clones, more than 80% occurring once. Input material: peripheral blood. The receptors derive from a woman aged 25 to 39 with COVID-19, enrolled during active disease.

The chain combines TRBV6-2 or TRBV6-3 with TRBJ1-5; D is undetermined. The CDR3 runs to 15 residues. Trimming stripped 4 bases from V and 0 bases from J, with 10 bases between. From germline, CDR1 is MNHEY and CDR2 SVGEGT. The CDR3 spells CASSSLRYSNQPQHF. The CDR3 nucleotides are TGTGCCAGCAGTTCTCTTCGGTATAGCAATCAGCCCCAGCATTTT.

The genes are TRBV6-5 and TRBJ1-1; D ambiguous. The CDR3 sequence is 13 residues long. V was clipped by 4 bases and J by 4 bases, with 10 bases between them. The germline gives CDR1 MNHEY, CDR2 SVGAGI. CDR3 loop: CASSLYPPTEAFF. CDR3 DNA: TGTGCCAGCAGTTTGTATCCTCCCACTGAAGCTTTCTTT.

The gene calls are TRBV28 and TRBJ2-6, with 8 bases aligning to TRBD1. This CDR3 region has 16 residues. The germline V gene has CDR1 MDHEN and CDR2 SYDVKM. J gave up 2 bases and V 3 bases, and 3 bases lay outside the gene matches. The CDR3 sequence is CASSFTGGTGANVLTF. The CDR3 coding sequence is TGTGCCAGCAGTTTTACAGGGGGAACTGGGGCCAACGTCCTGACTTTC.

This clone was observed a single time. The rearrangement joins TRBV6-5 to TRBJ1-1; D is unresolved. The CDR3 totals 14 residues. Trimming pared 7 bases from V and 3 bases from J, leaving 15 bases between. Germline V lookup: CDR1 MNHEY, CDR2 SVGAGI. Here the CDR3 DNA reads TGTGCCAGCACCCCCGCAGGAGGGCACACTGAAGCTTTCTTT. It translates to CASTPAGGHTEAFF.

CDR3 sequence: CASSLRDRNYNEQFF. Written as DNA, the CDR3 is TGTGCCAGCAGCCTCCGGGACAGGAACTACAATGAGCAGTTCTTC. This sequence joins TRBV3-1 (or the pseudogene TRBV3-2) and TRBJ2-1; 8 positions agree with TRBD1. The V and J ends lost 4 bases and 3 bases, in that order; junction bases with no gene match: 5. Germline V CDR1 and CDR2: LGHDT, YNNKEL (reference sequence). The CDR3 has 15 residues.

J is TRBJ2-3 and V is TRBV4-1; 8 bases are a match to TRBD1. CDR1 and CDR2 (germline): MGHRA, YSYEKL. This CDR3 has 15 residues. J lost 3 bases, V lost 3 bases, and 5 bases had no gene match. CDR3 residues: CASSQGDRTTDTQYF. The CDR3 bases are TGCGCCAGCAGCCAGGGGGACAGGACTACAGATACGCAGTATTTT.

The chain recombines TRBV27 with TRBJ2-1; 12 nucleotides line up with TRBD2. Germline-derived CDR1 and CDR2 are MNHEY and SMNVEV (reference sequence). This CDR3 has 17 residues. The trim removed 3 bases at V and 5 bases at J, leaving 8 bases unmatched. CDR3 sequence reads: CASSLGGGLAGHNEQFF. For the CDR3, the DNA is TGTGCCAGCAGTTTGGGGGGAGGACTAGCGGGACACAATGAGCAGTTCTTC.

The V call is TRBV7-9, the J call TRBJ1-1; D is unclear. CDR3 size: 13 residues. V was clipped by 5 bases and J by 2 bases, with 9 bases between them. The V gene's germline CDR1 is SEHNR and CDR2 FQNEAQ (reference sequence). The CDR3 nucleotides are TGTGCCAGCAGCCCGTCGGTTAACACTGAAGCTTTCTTT. It encodes CASSPSVNTEAFF.

V gene TRBV3-1 (or the pseudogene TRBV3-2) combines with J gene TRBJ1-1, with a possible D match to TRBD1 (6 bases). The CDR3 totals 16 residues. Germline V gives CDR1 LGHDT, CDR2 YNNKEL (reference sequence). Trimming shortened V by 3 bases and J by 0 bases, and 14 bases separated the two germline ends. In nucleotides, the CDR3 is TGTGCCAGCAGCCAGGGGGGGGGCAGTATGAACACTGAAGCTTTCTTT. Residues: CASSQGGGSMNTEAFF.

The chain joins TRBV5-1 to TRBJ2-1; TRBD2 aligns across 8 bases. The CDR3 consists of 15 residues. CDR1 and CDR2 from the germline V gene are SGHRS and YFSETQ. V gave up 0 bases and J gave up 3 bases; unmatched junction bases: 2. The CDR3 coding sequence is TGCGCCAGCAGCTTGGCGAGCGGGGGCTACAATGAGCAGTTCTTC. Amino acids: CASSLASGGYNEQFF.